The source of this T cell receptor (beta chain) is a study of Tregs in tolerant kidney transplant recipients. General study points: Some patients' samples used different primers over time, so nucleotide sequences weren't comparable. Biological reproducibility was not directly addressed in this study.

A word on this clone: As yet, its antigen is unknown.

The assay was immunoSEQ multiplex PCR, and TCRdb's table has in-frame clones only and misses some. The sample includes 100,000 to 120,000 clones, 85% to 90% seen only once; the top ten take 0.34%. This TCR derives from a human donor who received a combined kidney and bone marrow transplant. The sample consisted of CD4+ T cells from blood, taken before the transplant.

CDR3 sequence: CASRQQGLGERTDTQYF. The CDR3 region has the DNA TGTGCCAGCAGGCAACAGGGACTAGGAGAACGCACAGATACGCAGTATTTT. This chain connects TRBV28 to TRBJ2-3, with 8 bases identical to TRBD2. The CDR3 is made up of 17 amino acids. Germline CDR1 reads MDHEN; CDR2 reads SYDVKM. Trimming cost V 6 bases and J 1 base; bases outside gene matches: 12.